This T cell receptor (beta chain) was captured by sequencing in a study of cytomegalovirus exposure and HLA in healthy donors. PCR employed 60 Vbeta and 13 Jbeta primers. Assay: immunoSEQ multiplex PCR; the TCRdb copy retains only in-frame clones and omits some. The table lists 99,000 or so clones, over 9.5% of them singletons. In regard to this clone: Its matching antigen is unknown.

Study conclusions and caveats: Associated with HLA alleles at 0.05 false discovery rate in a later analysis were 17,000 or so TCR beta sequences.

Germline-derived CDR1 and CDR2 are SEHNR and FQNEAQ (reference sequence). V was pared by 1 base and J by 2 bases, with 8 bases between. The CDR3 spans 14 residues. Sequencing was carried out using PBMCs. This clonotype was obtained from a man in his forties or fifties in good health and CMV-seropositive. This rearrangement joins TRBV7-9 to TRBJ2-5; no definite D call. Here the CDR3 DNA reads TGTGCCAGCAGCTTAGGGCTCACACAAGAGACCCAGTACTTC. Protein product: CASSLGLTQETQYF.